This TCR beta chain was found in a study of cytomegalovirus exposure and HLA in healthy donors. Study findings and constraints: Later analysis indicated greater clonal expansion among HLA-associated TCR beta chains than among equally common other chains. A later analysis linked a missense variant in DCLRE1C to the trimming of TCR beta V and J genes. HLA allele associations emerged for some 16,000 TCR beta sequences in a later analysis, at 0.05 false discovery rate.

Donors showed nominal health when sampled, although they likely had unrecorded immune exposures. On this clone: Its antigen is not identified.

PCR was performed using 60 Vbeta and 13 Jbeta primers. The repertoire was sequenced with immunoSEQ multiplex PCR; TCRdb's copy has only in-frame clones and lacks some. The data show about 130,000 clones, with 80% seen just once and 3.3% held by the top ten. This CDR3 comprises 13 residues. The germline gives CDR1 MNHNS, CDR2 SASEGT. Trimming at V came to 8 bases and at J to 5 bases, leaving 8 bases not matched to a gene. The chain is built from TRBV6-1 and TRBJ2-5, with TRBD2 identical over 7 bases. The specimen sequenced was PBMCs. The receptor was derived from a male donor in good health and CMV-seronegative. The CDR3 here is CASREVVVETQYF. The CDR3 region has the DNA TGTGCCAGCCGGGAGGTCGTCGTCGAGACCCAGTACTTC.